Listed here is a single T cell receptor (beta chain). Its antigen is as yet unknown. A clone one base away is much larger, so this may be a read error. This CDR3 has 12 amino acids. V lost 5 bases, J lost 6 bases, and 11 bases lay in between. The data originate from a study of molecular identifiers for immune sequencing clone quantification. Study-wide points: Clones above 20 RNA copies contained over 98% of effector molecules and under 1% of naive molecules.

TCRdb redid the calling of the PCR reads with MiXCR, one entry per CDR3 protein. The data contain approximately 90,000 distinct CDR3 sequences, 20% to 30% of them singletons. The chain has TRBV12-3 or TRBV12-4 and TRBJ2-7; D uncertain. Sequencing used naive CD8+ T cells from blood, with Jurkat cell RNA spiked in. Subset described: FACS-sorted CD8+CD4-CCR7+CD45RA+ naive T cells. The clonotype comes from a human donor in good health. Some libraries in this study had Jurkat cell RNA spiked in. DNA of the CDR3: TGTGCCAGCAGTGATCAGGAGTGCGAGCAGTACTTC. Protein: CASSDQECEQYF.